Only a few counts were recorded for the clone carrying this T cell receptor (beta chain). This sample is part of a study of blood T cells in healthy people across ages. V lost 5 bases to trimming and J lost 4 bases; unmatched junction nucleotides: 14. CDR1 is LGHNA, CDR2 YSLEER, per germline. CDR3 length equals 19 residues. A second about 7 to 11 cycle PCR used barcoded and J-beta primers. Every single cDNA molecule received a tag from a template-switch adaptor with 12 random nucleotides. TCRdb itself ran the 5' RACE reads through MiXCR, one entry per CDR3 protein. This sample has roughly 1,000,000 distinct CDR3 sequences, with almost 25% found just once. A further study also used this sample, focusing on T cells of mothers and their children. That source notes: A few healthy Caucasian mothers, along with their six children, were the donors. From each mother came over 9 million TCR beta CDR3 reads, and from each child came 3 million to 3.5 million.

The rearrangement links TRBV4-3 to TRBJ2-7; 16 positions match TRBD2. The sequencing input was blood. The clonotype comes from a girl under 10 years old in good health. The CDR3 protein is CASSLSSGTSGGAGYEQYF. The CDR3 bases are TGCGCCAGCAGCTTATCCTCCGGGACTAGCGGGGGGGCCGGATACGAGCAGTACTTC.